This T cell receptor beta chain stems from a study of OX40 agonist ivuxolimab in advanced cancers. As for the study in general: Patients were infused with ivuxolimab every 2 weeks at 0.01 to 10 mg/kg.

Data came from immunoSEQ multiplex PCR; TCRdb stores just in-frame clones and leaves some out. The table records 50,000 to 65,000 clones, approximately 80% of them present only once. The CDR3 length is 13 residues. Germline V gene lookup returns CDR1 LNHDA and CDR2 SQIVND (reference sequence). V lost 7 bases to trimming and J lost 4 bases, with 13 bases between them. This specimen consisted of CD4+ or CD8+ T cells sorted from blood, obtained in a trial of the OX40 agonist ivuxolimab. This sequence originates from an adult with an advanced solid tumor such as melanoma, head and neck, liver or kidney cancer. The rearrangement links TRBV19 to TRBJ1-1, with D hard to call. The CDR3 here is CASNNREATEAFF. The DNA for the CDR3 is TGTGCCAGTAATAACCGGGAGGCCACTGAAGCTTTCTTT.